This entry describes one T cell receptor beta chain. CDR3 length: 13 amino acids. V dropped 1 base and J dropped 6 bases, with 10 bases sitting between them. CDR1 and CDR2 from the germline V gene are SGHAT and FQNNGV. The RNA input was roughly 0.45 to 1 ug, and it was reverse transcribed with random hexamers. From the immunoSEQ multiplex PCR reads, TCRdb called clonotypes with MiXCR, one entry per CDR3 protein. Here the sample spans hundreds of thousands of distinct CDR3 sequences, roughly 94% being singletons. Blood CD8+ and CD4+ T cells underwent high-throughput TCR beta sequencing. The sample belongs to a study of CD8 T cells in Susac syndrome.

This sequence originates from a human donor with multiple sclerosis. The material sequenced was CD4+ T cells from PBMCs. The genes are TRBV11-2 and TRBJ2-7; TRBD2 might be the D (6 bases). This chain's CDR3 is CASSLVVEGEQYF. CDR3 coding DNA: TGTGCCAGCAGCTTAGTAGTGGAGGGCGAGCAGTACTTC.